A selection of T cell receptor beta chains follows, all from one sample in a study of cytomegalovirus exposure and HLA in healthy donors. Sequenced by immunoSEQ multiplex PCR; TCRdb stores in-frame clones only, minus some. The sample includes 60,000 to 85,000 clones, about four fifths of them seen just once. Sequenced material: PBMCs. All receptors come from a man aged 35 to 55 in good health and CMV-seronegative. Each CDR3 is given with its conserved first and last residue. The order of the fields is V gene, J gene, clone size, D gene, CDR3 DNA, CDR3 protein. The D gene is left open where the match is weak. Part of the rows lack a size; the others show once, few, many or a class for expanded clones.

TRBV15	TRBJ2-5	.	TRBD1	TGTGCCACCCGGGGACAGGGGGCTTCGGAGACCCAGTACTTC	CATRGQGASETQYF
TRBV4-1	TRBJ2-7	.	TRBD1	TGCGCCAGCAGCCCCCGCCCGGGACAGTTCTACGAGCAGTACTTC	CASSPRPGQFYEQYF
TRBV5-5	TRBJ1-1	once	TRBD1	TGTGCCAGCAGCTCAAGCGGGACAGGGATATACACTGAAGCTTTCTTT	CASSSSGTGIYTEAFF
TRBV6-1	TRBJ2-1	.	TRBD2	TGTGCCAGCAGCACACTAGCGGGAGAATCTAATGAGCAGTTCTTC	CASSTLAGESNEQFF
TRBV5-1	TRBJ1-1	few	.	TGCGCCAGCAGCTTGGTTGGTCTAGTTGGGGGGTCGGACACTGAAGCTTTCTTT	CASSLVGLVGGSDTEAFF
TRBV6-5	TRBJ2-1	.	.	TGTGCCAGCAGTTATACTAGTCGAGATGAGCAGTTCTTC	CASSYTSRDEQFF
TRBV5-1	TRBJ2-5	.	.	TGCGCCAGCAGCTTGGGTCGGGAATCAGAGACCCAGTACTTC	CASSLGRESETQYF
TRBV25-1	TRBJ1-5	.	.	TGTGCCAGCAGTGAAAGTGGCAGGCCAAAACCCCAGCATTTT	CASSESGRPKPQHF
TRBV6-1	TRBJ2-5	.	.	TGTGCCAGCACTAAAGGAGGGAGTTGGGAGACCCAGTACTTC	CASTKGGSWETQYF
TRBV30	TRBJ2-7	.	.	TGTGCCTGGAGTAGAATCGGGGAGCAGTACTTC	CAWSRIGEQYF
TRBV5-1	TRBJ1-6	.	TRBD1	TGCGCCAGCAGCCCCCGGGACAGGGACGGCTCACCCCTCCACTTT	CASSPRDRDGSPLHF
TRBV10-3	TRBJ1-6	once	.	TGTGCCATCAGTGAGCAGGTGTTCTATAATTCACCCCTCCACTTT	CAISEQVFYNSPLHF
TRBV7-9	TRBJ2-1	.	TRBD2	TGTGCCAGCAGCCGGGGACTAGCGGGAGTCCATGAGCAGTTCTTC	CASSRGLAGVHEQFF
TRBV9	TRBJ1-2	.	.	TGTGCCAGCAGCGCCATGACAGCGCTTAACTATGGCTACACCTTC	CASSAMTALNYGYTF
TRBV5-1	TRBJ2-3	.	.	TGCGCCAGCAGCTTGGGCGCCAGGGGACACACAGATACGCAGTATTTT	CASSLGARGHTDTQYF
TRBV2	TRBJ2-5	once	.	TGTGCCGCCGCCCCGGACAGCCAAGAGACCCAGTACTTC	CAAAPDSQETQYF
TRBV7-6	TRBJ2-3	.	.	TGTGCCAGCAGAGGAGTTGCAGATACGCAGTATTTT	CASRGVADTQYF
TRBV6-1	TRBJ1-4	.	.	TGTGCCAGCAGTATAGAGAGAGGGGAAAAACTGTTTTTT	CASSIERGEKLFF
TRBV18	TRBJ1-1	.	.	TGTGCCAGCTCACTCGCCGGTCATCAAAACACTGAAGCTTTCTTT	CASSLAGHQNTEAFF
TRBV19	TRBJ1-5	.	.	TGTGCCAGTAGTATAGGGGCAGGGCCCAATCAGCCCCAGCATTTT	CASSIGAGPNQPQHF
TRBV7-2	TRBJ1-1	.	.	TGTGCCAGCAGCTTCGGGACTCTGAACACTGAAGCTTTCTTT	CASSFGTLNTEAFF
TRBV6-1	TRBJ1-1	.	TRBD1	TGTGCCAGCAGTCCCGGCAGGGGGCAAACTGAAGCTTTCTTT	CASSPGRGQTEAFF
TRBV29-1	TRBJ1-1	.	.	TGCAGCGTGCTAGAGAACACTGAAGCTTTCTTT	CSVLENTEAFF
TRBV27	TRBJ1-5	once	TRBD1	TGTGCCAGCATTGACAGGGGGCCTTTCTCCAATCAGCCCCAGCATTTT	CASIDRGPFSNQPQHF
TRBV27	TRBJ1-5	.	TRBD1	TGTGCCAGCATCTCACAGGGGGGATACAATCAGCCCCAGCATTTT	CASISQGGYNQPQHF
TRBV19	TRBJ2-3	.	.	TGTGCCAGTAGCCCCGGCTGGACAGTCGTTAGCACAGATACGCAGTATTTT	CASSPGWTVVSTDTQYF
TRBV10-1	TRBJ2-1	once	TRBD2	TGCGCCAGCAGTGACGGCGGGAGGGCCTACAATGAGCAGTTCTTC	CASSDGGRAYNEQFF
TRBV6-6	TRBJ2-7	once	.	TGTGCCAGCAGTTATCCCAGGGGAGACGAGCAGTACTTC	CASSYPRGDEQYF
TRBV29-1	TRBJ2-7	.	TRBD2	TGCAGCGTTTCGAGCGGGAGGCCCTACGAGCAGTACTTC	CSVSSGRPYEQYF
TRBV7-3	TRBJ2-6	.	.	TGTGCCAGCAGCTTAGGCCCGATCGCCTCTGGGGCCAACGTCCTGACTTTC	CASSLGPIASGANVLTF
TRBV6-5	TRBJ1-1	.	.	TGTGCCAGCAGTTACGCGGGGAACACTGAAGCTTTCTTT	CASSYAGNTEAFF
TRBV7-9	TRBJ1-4	.	TRBD1	TGTGCCAGCAGCTTAAGACAGGGTAGTGAAAAACTGTTTTTT	CASSLRQGSEKLFF
TRBV2	TRBJ1-5	once	TRBD1	TGTGCCAGCAGGGAACAGGGGGTTCAGCCCCAGCATTTT	CASREQGVQPQHF
TRBV7-6	TRBJ2-3	.	TRBD2	TGTGCCAGCAGCTCAAGCGGGAGGGCGGGAGATACGCAGTATTTT	CASSSSGRAGDTQYF
TRBV29-1	TRBJ1-1	.	.	TGCAGCGTTGCTGGGGGGGGCAGTGAAGCTTTCTTT	CSVAGGGSEAFF
TRBV6-5	TRBJ2-1	.	.	TGTGCCAGCAGCGTATTCAGGGCACCCTACAATGAGCAGTTCTTC	CASSVFRAPYNEQFF
TRBV19	TRBJ1-3	.	TRBD1	TGTGCCAGTAGGATGGACAGGGCGCAAGGAAACACCATATATTTT	CASRMDRAQGNTIYF
TRBV18	TRBJ1-1	once	.	TGTGCCAGCTCACCACGGCAGGAACCCACTGAAGCTTTCTTT	CASSPRQEPTEAFF
TRBV5-1	TRBJ2-5	few	TRBD2	TGCGCCAGCGATTGGGGGGGGACGTATGACCAAGAGACCCAGTACTTC	CASDWGGTYDQETQYF
TRBV18	TRBJ2-7	.	TRBD1	TGTGCCAGCTCACCAGTGGGGACAGGGGTCTCCTACGAGCAGTACTTC	CASSPVGTGVSYEQYF
TRBV11-3	TRBJ2-5	.	.	TGTGCCAGCAGCAAAACAGGGATCCGAGAGACCCAGTACTTC	CASSKTGIRETQYF
TRBV7-9	TRBJ2-7	.	.	TGTGCCAGCAGCAATAGCGGCGACGAGCAGTACTTC	CASSNSGDEQYF
TRBV29-1	TRBJ1-1	few	.	TGCAGCGCTGAGTTCTCAGGCCTCTTCCTCAACACTGAAGCTTTCTTT	CSAEFSGLFLNTEAFF
TRBV6-6	TRBJ2-5	.	TRBD2	TGTGCCAGCAGTTACTCCGGGAGGGTGGACCAGTACTTC	CASSYSGRVDQYF
TRBV5-1	TRBJ2-2	.	.	TGCGCCAGCAGCCCAATCAAGAACACCGGGGAGCTGTTTTTT	CASSPIKNTGELFF
TRBV14	TRBJ1-3	few	.	TGTGCCAGCAGCCTCCTAACAGGATTTGGAAACACCATATATTTT	CASSLLTGFGNTIYF
TRBV7-2	TRBJ2-7	.	TRBD1	TGTGCCAGCAGTAAACAGGGGGCCGCCTACGAGCAGTACTTC	CASSKQGAAYEQYF
TRBV28	TRBJ1-6	.	TRBD1	TGTGCCAGCAGATCCCTCTTAGGGACAGCAAATTCACCCCTCCACTTT	CASRSLLGTANSPLHF
TRBV28	TRBJ2-7	.	TRBD2	TGTGCCAGCAGTTCTCTCGGGGGGGACGAGCAGTACTTC	CASSSLGGDEQYF
TRBV7-8	TRBJ1-1	.	TRBD1	TGTGCCAGCAGCCGATCGGACAGGGGTTCTTTCTTT	CASSRSDRGSFF
TRBV5-1	TRBJ1-6	.	TRBD1	TGCGCCAGCAGACCGGAAGGGACAGGCAATTCACCCCTCCACTTT	CASRPEGTGNSPLHF
TRBV5-1	TRBJ2-7	.	TRBD2	TGCGCCAGCAGTCCGGGACTAGCGGGAGGCGAGCAGTACTTC	CASSPGLAGGEQYF
TRBV6-5	TRBJ2-3	few	.	TGTGCCAGCAGTTACCGGGAGACAGATACGCAGTATTTT	CASSYRETDTQYF
TRBV10-3	TRBJ2-7	.	TRBD1	TGTGCCATCAGTGACCCCGCAGGGGGTAGTCCTTACGAGCAGTACTTC	CAISDPAGGSPYEQYF